This T cell receptor (beta chain) is drawn from a study of patients and donors after allogeneic stem cell transplantation. Germline V gene data show CDR1 as SGHNT and CDR2 as YYREEE (reference sequence). The ends lost 1 base at V and 7 bases at J; junction bases unmatched: 12. There are 17 residues in the CDR3. One entry per CDR3 protein, called by TCRdb with MiXCR from the RT-PCR reads. The sample gives 190,000 or so distinct CDR3 sequences, about 38% of which show up once; about 9.9% is in the top ten. This sequence was found in a human donor who was either an allogeneic HSCT recipient or a stem cell or donor lymphocyte infusion donor (not recorded which). It is not recorded whose cells these are; they may come from a transplant donor. The rearrangement joins TRBV5-4 to TRBJ2-2; 8 nucleotides line up with TRBD1. The source material was blood, either unsorted or a sorted T cell fraction (not recorded which). CDR3 sequence reads: CASSLPGGASSVGELFF. The CDR3 DNA reads as TGTGCCAGCAGCTTGCCAGGGGGCGCCTCATCCGTCGGGGAGCTGTTTTTT.